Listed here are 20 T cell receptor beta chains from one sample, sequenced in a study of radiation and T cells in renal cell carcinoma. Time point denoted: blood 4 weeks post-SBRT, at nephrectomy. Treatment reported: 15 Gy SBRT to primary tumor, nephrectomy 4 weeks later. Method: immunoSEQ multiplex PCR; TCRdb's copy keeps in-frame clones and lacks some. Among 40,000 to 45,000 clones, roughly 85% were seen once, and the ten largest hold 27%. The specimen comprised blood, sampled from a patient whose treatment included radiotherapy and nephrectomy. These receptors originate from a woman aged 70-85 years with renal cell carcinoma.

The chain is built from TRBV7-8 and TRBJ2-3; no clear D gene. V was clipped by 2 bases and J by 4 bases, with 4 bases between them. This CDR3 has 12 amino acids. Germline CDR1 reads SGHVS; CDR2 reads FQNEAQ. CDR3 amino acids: CASSLRSDTQYF. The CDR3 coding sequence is TGTGCCAGCAGCTTAAGATCAGATACGCAGTATTTT.

The CDR3 nucleotides are TGTGCCAGCAGCTTGAAGGCAGGGGGCAATTACCCTGGAAACACCATATATTTT. The encoded protein is CASSLKAGGNYPGNTIYF. The chain carries TRBV5-4 and TRBJ1-3; 8 bases map to TRBD1. Looked up from germline, CDR1 is SGHNT and CDR2 is YYREEE (reference sequence). The CDR3 covers 18 residues. V shed 1 base and J 2 bases; nucleotides not matched to a gene: 11.

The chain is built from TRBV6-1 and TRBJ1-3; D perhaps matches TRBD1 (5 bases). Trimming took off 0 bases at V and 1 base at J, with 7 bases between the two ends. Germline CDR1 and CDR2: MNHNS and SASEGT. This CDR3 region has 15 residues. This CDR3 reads CASSEADRSGNTIYF. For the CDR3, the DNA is TGTGCCAGCAGTGAAGCCGACAGATCTGGAAACACCATATATTTT.

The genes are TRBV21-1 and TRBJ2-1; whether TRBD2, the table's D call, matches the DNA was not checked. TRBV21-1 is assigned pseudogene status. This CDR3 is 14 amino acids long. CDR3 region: CASPPGDPDNEQFF. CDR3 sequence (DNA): TGTGCCAGCCCTCCGGGGGACCCGGACAATGAGCAGTTCTTC.

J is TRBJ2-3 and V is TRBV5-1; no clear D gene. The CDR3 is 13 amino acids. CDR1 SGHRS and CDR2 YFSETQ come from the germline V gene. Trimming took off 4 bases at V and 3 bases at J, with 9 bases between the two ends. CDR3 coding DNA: TGCGCCAGCAGCCCCGAAGGGACAGATACGCAGTATTTT. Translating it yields CASSPEGTDTQYF.

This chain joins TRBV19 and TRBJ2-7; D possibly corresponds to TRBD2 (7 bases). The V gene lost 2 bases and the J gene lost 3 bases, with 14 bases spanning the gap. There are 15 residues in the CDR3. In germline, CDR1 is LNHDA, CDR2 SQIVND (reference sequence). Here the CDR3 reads CASSIFGGPNYEQYF. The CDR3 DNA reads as TGTGCCAGTAGTATATTCGGGGGGCCTAACTACGAGCAGTACTTC. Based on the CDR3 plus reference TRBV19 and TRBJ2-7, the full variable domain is DGGITQSPKYLFRKEGQNVTLSCEQNLNHDAMYWYRQDPGQGLRLIYYSQIVNDFQKGDIAEGYSVSREKKESFPLTVTSAQKNPTAFYLCASSIFGGPNYEQYFGPGTRLTVT.

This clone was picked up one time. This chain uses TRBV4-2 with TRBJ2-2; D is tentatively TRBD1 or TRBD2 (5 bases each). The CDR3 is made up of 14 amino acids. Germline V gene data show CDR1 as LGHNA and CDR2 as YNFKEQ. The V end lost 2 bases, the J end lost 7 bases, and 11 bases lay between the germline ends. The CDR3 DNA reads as TGTGCCAGCAGCCAAAGCGAGAGGGGCGGGGAGCTGTTTTTT. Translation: CASSQSERGGELFF.

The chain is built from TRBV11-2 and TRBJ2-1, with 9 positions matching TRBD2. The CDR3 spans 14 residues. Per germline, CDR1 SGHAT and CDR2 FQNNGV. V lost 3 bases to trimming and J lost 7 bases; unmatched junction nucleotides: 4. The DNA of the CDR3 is TGTGCCAGCAGCTTTTCGCTAGCGGGAAATGAGCAGTTCTTC. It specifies CASSFSLAGNEQFF.

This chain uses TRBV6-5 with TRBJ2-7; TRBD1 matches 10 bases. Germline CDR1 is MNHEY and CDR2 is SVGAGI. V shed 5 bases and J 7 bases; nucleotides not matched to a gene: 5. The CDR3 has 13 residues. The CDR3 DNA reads TGTGCCAGCAGTAGGACAGGGGGATGGGAGCAGTACTTC. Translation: CASSRTGGWEQYF.

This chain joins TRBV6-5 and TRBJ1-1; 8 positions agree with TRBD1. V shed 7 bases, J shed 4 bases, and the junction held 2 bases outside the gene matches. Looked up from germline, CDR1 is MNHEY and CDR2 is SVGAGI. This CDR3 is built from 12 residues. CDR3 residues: CASTGGSTEAFF. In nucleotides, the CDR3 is TGTGCCAGCACAGGGGGCAGCACTGAAGCTTTCTTT.

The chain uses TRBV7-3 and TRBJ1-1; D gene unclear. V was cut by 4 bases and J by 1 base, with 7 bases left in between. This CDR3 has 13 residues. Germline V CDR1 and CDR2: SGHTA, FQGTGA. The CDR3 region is CASSSQANTEAFF. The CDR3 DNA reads TGTGCCAGCAGCTCCCAGGCGAACACTGAAGCTTTCTTT.

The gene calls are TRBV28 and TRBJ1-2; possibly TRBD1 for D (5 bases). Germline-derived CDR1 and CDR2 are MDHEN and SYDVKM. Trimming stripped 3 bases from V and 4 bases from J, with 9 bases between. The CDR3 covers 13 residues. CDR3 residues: CASSLGVPYGYTF. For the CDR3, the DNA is TGTGCCAGCAGTTTGGGGGTACCCTATGGCTACACCTTC.

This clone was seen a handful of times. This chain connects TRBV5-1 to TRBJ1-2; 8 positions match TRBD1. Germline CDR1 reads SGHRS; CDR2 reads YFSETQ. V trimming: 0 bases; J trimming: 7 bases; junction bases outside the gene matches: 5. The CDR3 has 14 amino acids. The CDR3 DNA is TGCGCCAGCAGCTTGGACAGGGGGTTTATTGGCTACACCTTC. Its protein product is CASSLDRGFIGYTF.

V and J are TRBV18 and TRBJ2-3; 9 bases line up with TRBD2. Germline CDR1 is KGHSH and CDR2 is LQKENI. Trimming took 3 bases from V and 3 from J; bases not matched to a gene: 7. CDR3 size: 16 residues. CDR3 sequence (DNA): TGTGCCAGCTCACCCGATCGACTAGCGGATACAGATACGCAGTATTTT. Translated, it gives CASSPDRLADTDTQYF.

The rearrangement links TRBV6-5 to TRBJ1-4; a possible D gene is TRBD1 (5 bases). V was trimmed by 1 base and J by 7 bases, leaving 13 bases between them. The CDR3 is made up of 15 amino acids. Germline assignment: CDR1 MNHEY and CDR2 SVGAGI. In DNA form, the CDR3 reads TGTGCCAGCAGTTACTTGGGGGAACATCCTGAAAAACTGTTTTTT. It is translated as CASSYLGEHPEKLFF.

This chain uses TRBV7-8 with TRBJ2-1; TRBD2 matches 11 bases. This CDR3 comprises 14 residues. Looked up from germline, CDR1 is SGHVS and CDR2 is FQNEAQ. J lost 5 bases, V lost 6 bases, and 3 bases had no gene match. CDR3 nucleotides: TGTGCCAGCAGACCGGGACTAGCGGACAATGAGCAGTTCTTC. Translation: CASRPGLADNEQFF. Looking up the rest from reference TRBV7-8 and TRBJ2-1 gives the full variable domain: GAGVSQSPRYKVAKRGQDVALRCDPISGHVSLFWYQQALGQGPEFLTYFQNEAQLDKSGLPSDRFFAERPEGSVSTLKIQRTQQEDSAVYLCASRPGLADNEQFFGPGTRLTVL.

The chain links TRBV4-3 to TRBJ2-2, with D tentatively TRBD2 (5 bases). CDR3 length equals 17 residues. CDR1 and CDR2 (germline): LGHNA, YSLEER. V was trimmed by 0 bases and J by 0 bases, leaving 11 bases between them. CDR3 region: CASSQDPAGANTGELFF. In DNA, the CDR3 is TGCGCCAGCAGCCAAGATCCGGCGGGCGCGAACACCGGGGAGCTGTTTTTT.

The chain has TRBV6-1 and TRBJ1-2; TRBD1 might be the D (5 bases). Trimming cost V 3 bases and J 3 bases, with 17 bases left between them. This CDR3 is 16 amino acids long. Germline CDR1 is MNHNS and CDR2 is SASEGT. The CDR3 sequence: CASSEDGGGLHYGYTF. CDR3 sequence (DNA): TGTGCCAGCAGTGAGGATGGTGGGGGGTTGCACTATGGCTACACCTTC.

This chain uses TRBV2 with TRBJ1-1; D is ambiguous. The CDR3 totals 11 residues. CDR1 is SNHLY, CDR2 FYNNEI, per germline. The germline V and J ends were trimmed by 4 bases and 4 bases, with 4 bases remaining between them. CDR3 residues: CASSGFTEAFF. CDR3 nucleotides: TGTGCCAGCAGTGGATTCACTGAAGCTTTCTTT.

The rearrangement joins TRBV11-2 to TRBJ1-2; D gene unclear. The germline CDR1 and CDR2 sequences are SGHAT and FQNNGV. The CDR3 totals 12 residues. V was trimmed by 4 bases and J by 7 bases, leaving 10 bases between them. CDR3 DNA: TGTGCCAGCAGCTCTGAGGGTCTTGGCTACACCTTC. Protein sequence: CASSSEGLGYTF. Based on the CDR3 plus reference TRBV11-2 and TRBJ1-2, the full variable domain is EAGVAQSPRYKIIEKRQSVAFWCNPISGHATLYWYQQILGQGPKLLIQFQNNGVVDDSQLPKDRFSAERLKGVDSTLKIQPAKLEDSAVYLCASSSEGLGYTFGSGTRLTVV.